Below are 14 T cell receptor beta chains sequenced from a single sample in a study of CD8 T cells in ankylosing spondylitis. One entry per CDR3 protein, called by TCRdb with MiXCR from the 5' RACE reads. The sample has under 950,000 distinct CDR3 sequences; around 19% are singletons. These TCRs are of unknown antigen specificity. Study results and caveats: Ankylosing spondylitis blood appeared to carry a characteristic TCR beta motif of roughly 8 highly homologous variants.

The sequenced material came from blood, either unsorted or a sorted T cell fraction (not recorded which). The source of these receptors is a male donor with ankylosing spondylitis.

A single count supports this clonotype. V and J are TRBV12-3 or TRBV12-4 and TRBJ1-2, with D uncertain. V was pared by 2 bases and J by 6 bases, with 13 bases between. CDR3 length equals 14 residues. This chain's CDR3 is CASSLIFRADGYTF. The CDR3 nucleotides read TGTGCCAGCAGTTTAATCTTTCGGGCCGATGGCTACACCTTC.

The chain combines TRBV24-1 with TRBJ1-5, with no clear D. This CDR3 is built from 12 residues. V was shortened by 0 bases and J by 10 bases, with 6 bases between the two germline ends. Germline V CDR1 and CDR2: KGHDR, SFDVKD. CDR3 sequence reads: CATSDLGAPQHF. In DNA form, the CDR3 reads TGTGCCACCAGTGATTTGGGTGCACCCCAGCATTTT.

The chain has TRBV10-2 and TRBJ1-6; 9 bases fit TRBD1. Per the germline V gene, CDR1 is WSHSY and CDR2 is SAAADI. CDR3 length: 14 amino acids. V dropped 6 bases and J dropped 9; count of bases not matched to a gene: 6. The CDR3 loop is CASSAGQGGSPLHF. The CDR3 nucleotides read TGCGCCAGCAGCGCGGGACAGGGAGGTTCACCCCTCCACTTT.

This clonotype counts as medium-sized. The chain links TRBV4-2 to TRBJ1-5; 7 positions agree with TRBD1. This CDR3 spans 14 amino acids. After removal of 1 base from V and 6 bases from J, the junction contained 3 bases not matched to a gene. Germline CDR1 reads LGHNA; CDR2 reads YNFKEQ. As DNA, the CDR3 is TGTGCCAGCAGCCAAGTAACAGGGGTTCAGCCCCAGCATTTT. Encoded protein: CASSQVTGVQPQHF.

This clonotype has more than one count but fewer than ten. This chain joins TRBV28 and TRBJ1-1, with D possibly being TRBD1 (6 bases). V dropped 11 bases and J dropped 0 bases, with 13 bases sitting between them. The CDR3 length is 13 residues. The germline gives CDR1 MDHEN, CDR2 SYDVKM. CDR3 residues: CAGGATLNTEAFF. In nucleotides, the CDR3 is TGTGCCGGGGGGGCAACTTTGAACACTGAAGCTTTCTTT.

This clonotype was seen more than once but under ten times. The rearrangement uses TRBV12-3 or TRBV12-4 and TRBJ2-2; D is uncertain. V was pared by 3 bases and J by 6 bases, with 8 bases between. The CDR3 extends over 13 amino acids. CDR3 nucleotide sequence: TGTGCCAGCAGTTTTGAAGGGCCCGGGGAGCTGTTTTTT. This translates into CASSFEGPGELFF.

This clonotype was counted only a few times. A read error may account for a junction end that differs from germline. The V call is TRBV2, the J call TRBJ2-1; the D gene is possibly TRBD1 (6 bases). Germline CDR1 and CDR2: SNHLY and FYNNEI. CDR3 size: 13 residues. Here the CDR3 reads CTSRGRAYNEQFF. CDR3 sequence (DNA): TGCACCAGCAGGGGCCGAGCCTACAATGAGCAGTTCTTC.

The chain links TRBV12-3 or TRBV12-4 to TRBJ2-1, with 7 bases identical to TRBD2. The CDR3 is 16 residues long. Germline trimming cut 2 bases from V and 5 bases from J; bases unmatched to any gene: 9. The CDR3 is CASSLWGGGPDNEQFF. As DNA, the CDR3 is TGTGCCAGCAGTTTATGGGGGGGAGGGCCCGACAATGAGCAGTTCTTC.

The J gene is TRBJ2-1, the V gene TRBV9; 7 positions match TRBD1. The ends lost 3 bases at V and 4 bases at J; junction bases unmatched: 4. Germline V gives CDR1 SGDLS, CDR2 YYNGEE. This CDR3 has 14 residues. In DNA, the CDR3 is TGTGCCAGCAGCGACCGGACAGGTTACAATGAGCAGTTCTTC. It specifies CASSDRTGYNEQFF.

V gene TRBV27 combines with J gene TRBJ2-7, with 8 bases lining up with TRBD2. Germline loops: CDR1 MNHEY, CDR2 SMNVEV (reference sequence). This CDR3 has 15 residues. Losses at the gene ends were 5 bases for V and 3 bases for J; bases not matched to a gene: 9. CDR3 residues: CASSPSGSKYYEQYF. The CDR3 DNA is TGTGCCAGCAGTCCAAGCGGGAGTAAATACTACGAGCAGTACTTC.

The chain carries TRBV29-1 and TRBJ1-5; perhaps TRBD1 as D (6 bases). In germline, CDR1 is SQVTM, CDR2 ANQGSEA. This CDR3 comprises 17 residues. V lost 4 bases and J lost 0, with 19 bases in between. The CDR3 sequence: CSVGGGPDSYSNQPQHF. The DNA of the CDR3 is TGCAGCGTTGGGGGGGGGCCTGACAGTTATAGCAATCAGCCCCAGCATTTT.

This clonotype was picked up many times. This sequence joins TRBV6-4 and TRBJ2-1; D not certain. Germline lookup yields CDR1 MRHNA and CDR2 SNTAGT. V was cut by 6 bases and J by 2 bases, with 8 bases left in between. The CDR3 loop spans 13 amino acids. The CDR3 sequence: CASSDGPYNEQFF. CDR3 nucleotide sequence: TGTGCCAGCAGCGACGGTCCCTACAATGAGCAGTTCTTC.

This rearrangement joins TRBV29-1 to TRBJ1-1; D unresolved. The CDR3 is 16 residues long. V was cut by 3 bases and J by 7 bases, with 24 bases left in between. The germline V gene has CDR1 SQVTM and CDR2 ANQGSEA. The DNA for the CDR3 is TGCAGCGTTGATAGCCAGCCTGCCGGTTTTGCGAATGAAGCTTTCTTT. Amino acid sequence: CSVDSQPAGFANEAFF.

The chain has TRBV12-3 or TRBV12-4 and TRBJ2-1; D not resolved. V lost 3 bases and J 7 bases, leaving 13 bases between the germline ends. This CDR3 is built from 14 residues. As DNA, the CDR3 is TGTGCCAGCAGTTTTCGAGCGATGGTAAATGAGCAGTTCTTC. It specifies CASSFRAMVNEQFF.